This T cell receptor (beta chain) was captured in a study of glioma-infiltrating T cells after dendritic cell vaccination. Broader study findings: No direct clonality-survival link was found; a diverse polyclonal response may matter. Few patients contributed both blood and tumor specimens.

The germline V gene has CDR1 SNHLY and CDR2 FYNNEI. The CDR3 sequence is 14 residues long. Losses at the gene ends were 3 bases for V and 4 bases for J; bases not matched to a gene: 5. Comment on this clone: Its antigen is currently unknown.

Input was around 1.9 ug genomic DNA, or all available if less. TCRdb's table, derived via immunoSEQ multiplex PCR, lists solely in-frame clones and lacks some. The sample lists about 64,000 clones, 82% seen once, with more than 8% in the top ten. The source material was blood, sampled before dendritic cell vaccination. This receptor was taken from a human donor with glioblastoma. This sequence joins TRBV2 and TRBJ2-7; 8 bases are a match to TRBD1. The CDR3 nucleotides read TGTGCCAGCAGTGATAGTGACAGGGGTTACGAGCAGTACTTC. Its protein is CASSDSDRGYEQYF.